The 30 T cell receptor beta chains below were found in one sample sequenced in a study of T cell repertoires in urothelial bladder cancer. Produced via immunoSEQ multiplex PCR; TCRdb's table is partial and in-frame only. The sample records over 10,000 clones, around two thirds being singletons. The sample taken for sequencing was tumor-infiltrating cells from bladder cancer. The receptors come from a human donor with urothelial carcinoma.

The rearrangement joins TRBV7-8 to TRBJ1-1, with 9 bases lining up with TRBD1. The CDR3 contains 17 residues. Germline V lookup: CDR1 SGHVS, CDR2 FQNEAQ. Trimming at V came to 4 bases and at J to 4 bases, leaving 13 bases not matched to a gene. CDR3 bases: TGTGCCAGCAGCTCGAGCCCGAACAGGGGGCTGGGCACTGAAGCTTTCTTT. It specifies CASSSSPNRGLGTEAFF.

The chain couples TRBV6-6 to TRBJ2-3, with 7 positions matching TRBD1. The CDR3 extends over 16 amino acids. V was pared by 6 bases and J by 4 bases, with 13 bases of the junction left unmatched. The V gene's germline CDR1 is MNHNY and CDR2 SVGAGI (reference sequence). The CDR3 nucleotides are TGTGCCAGCAGAAGAAGACAGGGTGATTCCGCAGATACGCAGTATTTT. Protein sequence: CASRRRQGDSADTQYF.

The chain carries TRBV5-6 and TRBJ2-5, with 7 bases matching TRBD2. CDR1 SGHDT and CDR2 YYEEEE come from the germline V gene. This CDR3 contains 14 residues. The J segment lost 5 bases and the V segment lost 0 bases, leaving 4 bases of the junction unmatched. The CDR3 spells CASSLGTSWETQYF. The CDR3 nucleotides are TGTGCCAGCAGCTTGGGGACTAGTTGGGAGACCCAGTACTTC.

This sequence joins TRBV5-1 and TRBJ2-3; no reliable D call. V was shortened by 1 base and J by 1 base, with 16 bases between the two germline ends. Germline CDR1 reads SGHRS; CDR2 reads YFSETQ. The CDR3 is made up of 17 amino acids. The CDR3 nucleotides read TGCGCCAGCAGCTTGAAATTTTCCCCCGGTGGCACAGATACGCAGTATTTT. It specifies CASSLKFSPGGTDTQYF.

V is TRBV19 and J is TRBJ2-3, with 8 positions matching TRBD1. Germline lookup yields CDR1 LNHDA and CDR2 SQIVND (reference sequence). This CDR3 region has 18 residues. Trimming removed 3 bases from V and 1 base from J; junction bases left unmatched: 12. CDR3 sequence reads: CASSISGTGGGGTDTQYF. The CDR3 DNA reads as TGTGCCAGTAGTATTAGTGGGACAGGAGGTGGAGGCACAGATACGCAGTATTTT.

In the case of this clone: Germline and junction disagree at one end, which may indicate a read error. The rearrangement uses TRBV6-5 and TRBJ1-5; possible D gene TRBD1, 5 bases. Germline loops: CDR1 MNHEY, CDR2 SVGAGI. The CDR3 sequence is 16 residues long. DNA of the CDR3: TGTGCCAGCAGTTACTCCAGGGACGGAGGCAATCGGCCCCAGCATTTT. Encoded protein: CASSYSRDGGNRPQHF.

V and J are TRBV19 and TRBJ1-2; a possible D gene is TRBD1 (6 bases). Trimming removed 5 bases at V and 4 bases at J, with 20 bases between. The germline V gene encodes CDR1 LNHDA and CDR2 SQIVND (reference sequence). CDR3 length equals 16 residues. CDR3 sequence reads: CASSSRTALAAYGYTF. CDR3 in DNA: TGTGCCAGTAGTTCTCGGACAGCCCTGGCAGCCTATGGCTACACCTTC.

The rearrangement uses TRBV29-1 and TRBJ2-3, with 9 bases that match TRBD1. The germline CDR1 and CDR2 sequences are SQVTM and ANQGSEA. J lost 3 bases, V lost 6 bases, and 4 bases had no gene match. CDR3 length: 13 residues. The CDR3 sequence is CSVRTGATDTQYF. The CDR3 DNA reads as TGCAGCGTCCGGACAGGGGCGACAGATACGCAGTATTTT.

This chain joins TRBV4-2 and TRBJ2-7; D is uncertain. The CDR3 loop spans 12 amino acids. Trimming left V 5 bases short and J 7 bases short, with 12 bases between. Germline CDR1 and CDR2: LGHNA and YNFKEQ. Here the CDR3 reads CASSLGHVEQYF. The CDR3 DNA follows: TGTGCCAGCAGCTTAGGGCACGTGGAGCAGTACTTC.

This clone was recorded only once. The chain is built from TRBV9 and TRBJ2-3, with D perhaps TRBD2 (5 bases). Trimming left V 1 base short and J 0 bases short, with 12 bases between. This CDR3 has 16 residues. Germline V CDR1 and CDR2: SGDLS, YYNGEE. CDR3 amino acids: CASSVRGSDSTDTQYF. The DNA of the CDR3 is TGTGCCAGCAGCGTACGGGGTTCGGATAGCACAGATACGCAGTATTTT.

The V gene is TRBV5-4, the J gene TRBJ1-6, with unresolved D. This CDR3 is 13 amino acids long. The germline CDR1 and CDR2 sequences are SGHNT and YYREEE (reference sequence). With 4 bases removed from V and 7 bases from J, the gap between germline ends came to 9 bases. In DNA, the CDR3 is TGTGCCAGCAGCGAACAGAGAAATTCACCCCTCCACTTT. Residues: CASSEQRNSPLHF.

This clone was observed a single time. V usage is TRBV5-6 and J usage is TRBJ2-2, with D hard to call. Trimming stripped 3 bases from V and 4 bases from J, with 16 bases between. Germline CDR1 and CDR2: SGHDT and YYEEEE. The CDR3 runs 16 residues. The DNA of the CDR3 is TGTGCCAGCAGCTCCCTAACTTTATTGTCCACCGGGGAGCTGTTTTTT. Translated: CASSSLTLLSTGELFF.

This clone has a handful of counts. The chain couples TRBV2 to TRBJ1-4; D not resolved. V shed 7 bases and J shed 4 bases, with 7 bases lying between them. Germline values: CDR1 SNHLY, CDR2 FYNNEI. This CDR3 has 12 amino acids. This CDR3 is CASNRVNEKLFF. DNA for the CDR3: TGTGCCAGCAATAGGGTTAATGAAAAACTGTTTTTT.

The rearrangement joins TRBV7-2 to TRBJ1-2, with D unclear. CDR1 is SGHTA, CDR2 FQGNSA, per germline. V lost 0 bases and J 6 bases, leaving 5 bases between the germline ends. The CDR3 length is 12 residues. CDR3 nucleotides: TGTGCCAGCAGCTTAGCGCTCCATGGCTACACCTTC. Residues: CASSLALHGYTF. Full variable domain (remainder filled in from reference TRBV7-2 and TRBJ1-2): GAGVSQSPSNKVTEKGKDVELRCDPISGHTALYWYRQSLGQGLEFLIYFQGNSAPDKSGLPSDRFSAERTGGSVSTLTIQRTQQEDSAVYLCASSLALHGYTFGSGTRLTVV.

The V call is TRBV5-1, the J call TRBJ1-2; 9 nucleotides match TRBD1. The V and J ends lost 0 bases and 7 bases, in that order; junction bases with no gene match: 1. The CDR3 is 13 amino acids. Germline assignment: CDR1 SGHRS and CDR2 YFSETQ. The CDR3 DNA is TGCGCCAGCAGCTTGGACAGGGGGCTTGGCTACACCTTC. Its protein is CASSLDRGLGYTF.

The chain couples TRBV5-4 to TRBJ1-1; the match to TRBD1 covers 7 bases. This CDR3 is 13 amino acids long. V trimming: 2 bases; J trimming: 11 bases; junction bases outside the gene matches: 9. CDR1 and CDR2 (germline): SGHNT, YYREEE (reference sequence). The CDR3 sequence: CASSFGQVTSAFF. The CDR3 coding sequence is TGTGCCAGCAGCTTTGGACAGGTGACATCGGCTTTCTTT. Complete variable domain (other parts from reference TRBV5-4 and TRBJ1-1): ETGVTQSPTHLIKTRGQQVTLRCSSQSGHNTVSWYQQALGQGPQFIFQYYREEENGRGNFPPRFSGLQFPNYSSELNVNALELDDSALYLCASSFGQVTSAFFGQGTRLTVV.

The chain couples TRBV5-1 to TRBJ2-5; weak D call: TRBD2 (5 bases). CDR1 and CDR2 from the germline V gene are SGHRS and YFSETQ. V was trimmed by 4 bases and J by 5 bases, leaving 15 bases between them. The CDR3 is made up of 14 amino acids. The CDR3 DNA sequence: TGCGCCAGCAGCCCCATACTAGGAAGTGAGACCCAGTACTTC. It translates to CASSPILGSETQYF.

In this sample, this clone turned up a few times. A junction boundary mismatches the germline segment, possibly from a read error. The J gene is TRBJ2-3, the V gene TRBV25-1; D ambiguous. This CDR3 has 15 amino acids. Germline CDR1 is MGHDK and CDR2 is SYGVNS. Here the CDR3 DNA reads TGTGCCAGCAGTGAATCTCACCACTCCACAAATACGCAGTATTTT. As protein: CASSESHHSTNTQYF. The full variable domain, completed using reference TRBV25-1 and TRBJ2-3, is EADIYQTPRYLVIGTGKKITLECSQTMGHDKMYWYQQDPGMELHLIHYSYGVNSTEKGDLSSESTVSRIRTEHFPLTLESARPSHTSQYLCASSESHHSTNTQYFGPGTRLTVL.

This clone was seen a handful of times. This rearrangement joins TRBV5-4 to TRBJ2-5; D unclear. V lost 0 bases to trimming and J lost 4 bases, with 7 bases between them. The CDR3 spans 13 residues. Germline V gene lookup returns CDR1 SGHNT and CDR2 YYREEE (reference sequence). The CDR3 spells CASSLEFRETQYF. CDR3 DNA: TGTGCCAGCAGCTTGGAATTCAGAGAGACCCAGTACTTC.

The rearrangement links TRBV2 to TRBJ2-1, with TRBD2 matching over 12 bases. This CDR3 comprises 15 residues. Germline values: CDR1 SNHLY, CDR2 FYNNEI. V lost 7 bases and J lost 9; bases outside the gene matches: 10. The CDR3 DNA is TGTGCCAGCACTCGTCTAGCGGGGGGGCCCAGTGAGCAGTTCTTC. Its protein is CASTRLAGGPSEQFF.

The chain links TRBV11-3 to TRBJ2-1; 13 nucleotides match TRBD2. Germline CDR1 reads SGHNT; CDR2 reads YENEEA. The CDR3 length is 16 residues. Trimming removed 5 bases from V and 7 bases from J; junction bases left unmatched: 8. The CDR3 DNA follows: TGTGCCAGCAGCCCCCAACTAGCGGGGGGGCCAAATGAGCAGTTCTTC. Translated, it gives CASSPQLAGGPNEQFF.

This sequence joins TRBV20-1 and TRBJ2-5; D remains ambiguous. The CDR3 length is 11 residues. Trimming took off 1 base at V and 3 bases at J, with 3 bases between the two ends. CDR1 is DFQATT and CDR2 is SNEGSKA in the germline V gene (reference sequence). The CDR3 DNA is TGCAGTGCTAGAGGGAAAGAGACCCAGTACTTC. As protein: CSARGKETQYF.

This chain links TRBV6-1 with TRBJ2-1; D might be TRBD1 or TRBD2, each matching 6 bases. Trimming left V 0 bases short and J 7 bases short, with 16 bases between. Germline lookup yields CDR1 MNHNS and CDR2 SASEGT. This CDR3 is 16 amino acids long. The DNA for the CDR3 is TGTGCCAGCAGTGAAGCTAGGGGGGTGTTGGGTAATGAGCAGTTCTTC. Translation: CASSEARGVLGNEQFF.

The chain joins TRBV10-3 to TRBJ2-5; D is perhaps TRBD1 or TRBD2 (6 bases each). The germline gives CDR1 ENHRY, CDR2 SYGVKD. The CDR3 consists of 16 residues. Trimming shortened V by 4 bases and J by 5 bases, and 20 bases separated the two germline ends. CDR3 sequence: CAISGGMGGSVETQYF. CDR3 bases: TGTGCCATCAGTGGAGGTATGGGGGGCAGTGTGGAGACCCAGTACTTC.

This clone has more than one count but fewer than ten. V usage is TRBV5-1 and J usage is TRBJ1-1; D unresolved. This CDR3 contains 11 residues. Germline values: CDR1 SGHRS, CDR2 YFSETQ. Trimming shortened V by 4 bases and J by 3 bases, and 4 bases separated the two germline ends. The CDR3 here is CASSRDTEAFF. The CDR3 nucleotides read TGCGCCAGCAGCAGGGACACTGAAGCTTTCTTT.

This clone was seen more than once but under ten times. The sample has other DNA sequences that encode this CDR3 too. DNA of the CDR3: TGTGCCAGCAGCCTACCCGGACAGGGTGGAACTGAAGCTTTCTTT. Amino acids: CASSLPGQGGTEAFF. The V and J genes are TRBV7-9 and TRBJ1-1, with 8 bases aligning to TRBD1. Germline CDR1 reads SEHNR; CDR2 reads FQNEAQ (reference sequence). V dropped 5 bases and J dropped 5; count of bases not matched to a gene: 10. This CDR3 spans 15 amino acids. The full variable domain, rest sourced from reference TRBV7-9 and TRBJ1-1, is DTGVSQNPRHKITKRGQNVTFRCDPISEHNRLYWYRQTLGQGPEFLTYFQNEAQLEKSRLLSDRFSAERPKGSFSTLEIQRTEQGDSAMYLCASSLPGQGGTEAFFGQGTRLTVV.

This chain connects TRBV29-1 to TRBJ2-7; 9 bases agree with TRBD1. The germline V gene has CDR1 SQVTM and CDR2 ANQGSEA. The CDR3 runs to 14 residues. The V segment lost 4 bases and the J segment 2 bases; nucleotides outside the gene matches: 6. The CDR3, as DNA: TGCAGCGTTGCCCCGGGACAGGGAGCCTACGAGCAGTACTTC. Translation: CSVAPGQGAYEQYF.

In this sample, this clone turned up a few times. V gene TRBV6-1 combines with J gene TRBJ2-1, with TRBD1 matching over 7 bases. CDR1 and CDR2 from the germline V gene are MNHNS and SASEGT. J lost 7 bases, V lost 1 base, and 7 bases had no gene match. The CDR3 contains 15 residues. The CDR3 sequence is CASSEGGGTWNEQFF. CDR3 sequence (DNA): TGTGCCAGCAGTGAAGGAGGGGGCACGTGGAATGAGCAGTTCTTC.

CDR3 DNA sequence: TGTGCCAGCTCACCAGTGGCGAATTCCTACGAGCAGTACGTC. Encoded protein: CASSPVANSYEQYV. The genes are TRBV18 and TRBJ2-7, with D unclear. The germline gives CDR1 KGHSH, CDR2 LQKENI. The CDR3 loop spans 14 amino acids. Trimming pared 2 bases from V and 1 base from J, leaving 9 bases between.

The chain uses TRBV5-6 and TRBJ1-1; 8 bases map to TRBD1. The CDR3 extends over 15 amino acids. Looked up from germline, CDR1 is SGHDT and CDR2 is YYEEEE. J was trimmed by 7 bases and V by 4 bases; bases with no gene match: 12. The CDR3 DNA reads TGTGCCAGCAGCATGGAGACAGGGGATGCTCGTGAAGCTTTCTTT. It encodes CASSMETGDAREAFF.